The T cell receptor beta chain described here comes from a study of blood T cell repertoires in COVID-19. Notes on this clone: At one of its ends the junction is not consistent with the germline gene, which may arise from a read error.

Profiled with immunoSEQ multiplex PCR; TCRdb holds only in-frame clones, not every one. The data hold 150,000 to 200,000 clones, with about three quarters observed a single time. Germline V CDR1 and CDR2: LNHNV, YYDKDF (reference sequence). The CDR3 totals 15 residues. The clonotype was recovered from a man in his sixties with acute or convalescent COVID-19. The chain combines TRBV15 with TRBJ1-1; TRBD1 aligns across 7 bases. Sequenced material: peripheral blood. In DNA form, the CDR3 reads TGTGCCACCAGCAGAGACCCCAGGGGGAACGCTGAAGCTTTCTTT. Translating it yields CATSRDPRGNAEAFF.